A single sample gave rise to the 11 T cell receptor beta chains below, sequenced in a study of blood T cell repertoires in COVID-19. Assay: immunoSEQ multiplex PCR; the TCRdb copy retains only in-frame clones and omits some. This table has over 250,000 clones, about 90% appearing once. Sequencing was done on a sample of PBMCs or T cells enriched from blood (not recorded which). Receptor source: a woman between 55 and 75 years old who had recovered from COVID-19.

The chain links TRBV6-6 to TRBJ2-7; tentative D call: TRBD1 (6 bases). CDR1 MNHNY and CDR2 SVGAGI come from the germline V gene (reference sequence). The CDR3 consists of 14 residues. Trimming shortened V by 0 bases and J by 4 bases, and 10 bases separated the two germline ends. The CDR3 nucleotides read TGTGCCAGCAGTTACTCACAGGGAAAGTACGAGCAGTACTTC. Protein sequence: CASSYSQGKYEQYF.

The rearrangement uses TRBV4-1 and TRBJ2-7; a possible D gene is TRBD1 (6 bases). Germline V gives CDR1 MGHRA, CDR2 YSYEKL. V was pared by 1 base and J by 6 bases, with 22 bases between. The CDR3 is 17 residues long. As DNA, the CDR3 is TGCGCCAGCAGCCAAGGGACAGCTTCTCGTAGGGTAGTCGAGCAGTACTTC. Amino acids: CASSQGTASRRVVEQYF.

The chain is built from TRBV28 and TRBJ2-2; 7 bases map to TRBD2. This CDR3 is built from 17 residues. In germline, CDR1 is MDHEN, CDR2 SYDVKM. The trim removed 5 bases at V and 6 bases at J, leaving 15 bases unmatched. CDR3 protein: CASSSFRLWEGPGELFF. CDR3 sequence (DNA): TGTGCCAGCAGTAGCTTTCGCTTGTGGGAGGGCCCCGGGGAGCTGTTTTTT. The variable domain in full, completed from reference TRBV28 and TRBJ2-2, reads DVKVTQSSRYLVKRTGEKVFLECVQDMDHENMFWYRQDPGLGLRLIYFSYDVKMKEKGDIPEGYSVSREKKERFSLILESASTNQTSMYLCASSSFRLWEGPGELFFGEGSRLTVL.

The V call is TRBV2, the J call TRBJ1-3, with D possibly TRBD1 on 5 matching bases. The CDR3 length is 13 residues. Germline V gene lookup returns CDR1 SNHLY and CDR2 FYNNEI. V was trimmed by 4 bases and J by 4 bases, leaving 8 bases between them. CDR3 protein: CASSGTRGNTIYF. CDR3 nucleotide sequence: TGTGCCAGCAGTGGGACACGCGGAAACACCATATATTTT.

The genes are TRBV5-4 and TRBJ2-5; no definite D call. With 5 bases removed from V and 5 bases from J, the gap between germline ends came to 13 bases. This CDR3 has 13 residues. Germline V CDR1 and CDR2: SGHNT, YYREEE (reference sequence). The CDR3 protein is CASSNPTGETQYF. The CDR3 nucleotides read TGTGCCAGCAGTAATCCTACCGGGGAGACCCAGTACTTC.

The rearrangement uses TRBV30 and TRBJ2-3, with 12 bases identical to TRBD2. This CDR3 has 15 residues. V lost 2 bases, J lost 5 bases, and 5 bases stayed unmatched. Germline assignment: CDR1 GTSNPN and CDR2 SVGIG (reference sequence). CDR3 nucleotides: TGTGCCTGGAGTCTAGCGGGGGGGACGGGAGATACGCAGTATTTT. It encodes CAWSLAGGTGDTQYF.

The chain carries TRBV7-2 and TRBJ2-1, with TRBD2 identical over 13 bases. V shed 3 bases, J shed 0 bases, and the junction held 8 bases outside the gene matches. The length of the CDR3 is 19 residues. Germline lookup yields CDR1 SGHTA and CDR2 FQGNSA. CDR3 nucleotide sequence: TGTGCCAGCAGCTTCCCCCGGGGACTAGCGGGGAGCTCCTACAATGAGCAGTTCTTC. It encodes CASSFPRGLAGSSYNEQFF.

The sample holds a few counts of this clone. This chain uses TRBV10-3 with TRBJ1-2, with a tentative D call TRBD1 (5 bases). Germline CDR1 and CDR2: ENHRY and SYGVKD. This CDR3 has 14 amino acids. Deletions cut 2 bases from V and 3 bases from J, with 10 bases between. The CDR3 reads CAISEAGTYYGYTF. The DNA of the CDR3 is TGTGCCATCAGTGAGGCCGGGACTTACTATGGCTACACCTTC.

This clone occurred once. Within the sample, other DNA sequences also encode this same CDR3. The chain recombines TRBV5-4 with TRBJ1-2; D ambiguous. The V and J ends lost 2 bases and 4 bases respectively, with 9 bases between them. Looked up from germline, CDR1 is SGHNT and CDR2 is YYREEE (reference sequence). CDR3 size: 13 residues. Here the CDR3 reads CASSFSGGYGYTF. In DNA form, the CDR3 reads TGTGCCAGCAGCTTTTCCGGCGGCTATGGCTACACCTTC. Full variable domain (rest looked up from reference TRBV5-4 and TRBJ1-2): ETGVTQSPTHLIKTRGQQVTLRCSSQSGHNTVSWYQQALGQGPQFIFQYYREEENGRGNFPPRFSGLQFPNYSSELNVNALELDDSALYLCASSFSGGYGYTFGSGTRLTVV.

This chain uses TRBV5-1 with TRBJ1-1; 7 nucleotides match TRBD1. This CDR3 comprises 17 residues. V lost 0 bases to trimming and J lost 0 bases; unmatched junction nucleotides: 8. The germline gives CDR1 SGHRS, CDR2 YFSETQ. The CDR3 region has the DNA TGCGCCAGCAGCTTGGAAGGGGGCCAGCGGATGAACACTGAAGCTTTCTTT. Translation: CASSLEGGQRMNTEAFF.

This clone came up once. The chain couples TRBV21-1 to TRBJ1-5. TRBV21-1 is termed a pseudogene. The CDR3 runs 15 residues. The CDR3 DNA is TGTGCCAGCAGCAAAAAGTTCAAAGCAAATCAGCCCCAGCATTTT. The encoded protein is CASSKKFKANQPQHF.